Following are 32 T cell receptor beta chains from one sample sequenced in a study of cytomegalovirus exposure and HLA in healthy donors. The PCR was carried out with 60 Vbeta primers and 13 Jbeta primers. Method: immunoSEQ multiplex PCR; TCRdb's copy keeps in-frame clones and lacks some. Its table records about 88,000 clones. Sequenced: PBMCs. The receptors were gathered from a girl aged 5 to 17 in good health and CMV-seropositive.

The chain couples TRBV5-1 to TRBJ2-2; 7 bases are shared with TRBD1. The CDR3 is made up of 16 amino acids. CDR1 and CDR2 from the germline V gene are SGHRS and YFSETQ. The trim removed 0 bases at V and 1 base at J, leaving 3 bases unmatched. The CDR3 DNA sequence: TGCGCCAGCAGCTTGGCCACAGGGGTGAACACCGGGGAGCTGTTTTTT. Amino acid sequence: CASSLATGVNTGELFF.

In regard to this clone: Germline is not matched at one junction end, which may reflect a read error. Other DNA sequences within the sample encode an identical CDR3. The J gene is TRBJ1-6, the V gene TRBV30; a weak D match, TRBD1 (6 bases). This CDR3 spans 17 amino acids. Germline V lookup: CDR1 GTSNPN, CDR2 SVGIG (reference sequence). The CDR3 DNA reads as TGTGCCTGGAGTCCCTACAACGGGCGTACTCGAGGGACACCCCTACACTTT. It specifies CAWSPYNGRTRGTPLHF.

This chain uses TRBV28 with TRBJ2-3, with TRBD2 identical over 7 bases. The V gene's germline CDR1 is MDHEN and CDR2 SYDVKM. V was pared by 6 bases and J by 5 bases, with 11 bases of the junction left unmatched. The CDR3 extends over 15 amino acids. CDR3 nucleotides: TGTGCCAGCAGCTCAAGCGGGGTGGCCAAAGATACGCAGTATTTT. Protein sequence: CASSSSGVAKDTQYF. Full variable domain (rest looked up from reference TRBV28 and TRBJ2-3): DVKVTQSSRYLVKRTGEKVFLECVQDMDHENMFWYRQDPGLGLRLIYFSYDVKMKEKGDIPEGYSVSREKKERFSLILESASTNQTSMYLCASSSSGVAKDTQYFGPGTRLTVL.

V usage is TRBV28 and J usage is TRBJ2-5, with unresolved D. V was clipped by 4 bases and J by 4 bases, with 10 bases between them. CDR3 length: 13 amino acids. Germline lookup yields CDR1 MDHEN and CDR2 SYDVKM. The DNA for the CDR3 is TGTGCCAGCAGTTCCAGGAATCGAGAGACCCAGTACTTC. As protein: CASSSRNRETQYF.

The chain employs TRBV2 and TRBJ2-5, with no clear D. The CDR3 covers 11 residues. Trimming took off 5 bases at V and 3 bases at J, with 4 bases between the two ends. Germline V lookup: CDR1 SNHLY, CDR2 FYNNEI. CDR3 sequence reads: CASSSEETQYF. In nucleotides, the CDR3 is TGTGCCAGCAGTTCCGAAGAGACCCAGTACTTC.

This chain uses TRBV5-6 with TRBJ1-1; D remains unclear. This CDR3 comprises 14 residues. CDR1 and CDR2 from the germline V gene are SGHDT and YYEEEE. V was cut by 2 bases and J by 0 bases, with 8 bases left in between. The CDR3 DNA reads as TGTGCCAGCAGCTTTGATCGAGTGAACACTGAAGCTTTCTTT. It translates to CASSFDRVNTEAFF.

V gene TRBV7-2 combines with J gene TRBJ1-1; no clear D gene. CDR3 length equals 13 residues. The germline V gene has CDR1 SGHTA and CDR2 FQGNSA. V lost 1 base and J lost 1, with 4 bases in between. CDR3 sequence (DNA): TGTGCCAGCAGCTTAGACAGGAACACTGAAGCTTTCTTT. Its protein is CASSLDRNTEAFF.

The chain recombines TRBV29-1 with TRBJ2-7; 9 bases fit TRBD2. Germline-derived CDR1 and CDR2 are SQVTM and ANQGSEA. Trimming took 6 bases from V and 8 from J; bases not matched to a gene: 11. This CDR3 is built from 13 residues. The CDR3 DNA is TGCAGCGTCCCCGCGACTAGCGGCTTCCAGCAGTACTTC. Protein sequence: CSVPATSGFQQYF.

J is TRBJ1-1 and V is TRBV7-3, with a weak D call TRBD1 (5 bases). This CDR3 has 13 amino acids. The V gene lost 2 bases and the J gene lost 4 bases, with 8 bases spanning the gap. Germline CDR1 SGHTA, CDR2 FQGTGA. CDR3 sequence (DNA): TGTGCCAGCAGCTTATCGGGGGTCACTGAAGCTTTCTTT. Translation: CASSLSGVTEAFF.

The rearrangement links TRBV2 to TRBJ1-1; 7 bases fit TRBD1. The germline V gene has CDR1 SNHLY and CDR2 FYNNEI. V trimming: 4 bases; J trimming: 0 bases; junction bases outside the gene matches: 2. This CDR3 spans 14 amino acids. The CDR3 region is CASSAGTVNTEAFF. CDR3 sequence (DNA): TGTGCCAGCAGTGCAGGGACAGTGAACACTGAAGCTTTCTTT.

The chain couples TRBV29-1 to TRBJ1-4; 7 positions agree with TRBD1. The CDR3 length is 13 residues. Germline loops: CDR1 SQVTM, CDR2 ANQGSEA. V shed 7 bases and J 5 bases; nucleotides not matched to a gene: 7. The CDR3 bases are TGCAGCGGGTGGGACAGATCAAATGAAAAACTGTTTTTT. It translates to CSGWDRSNEKLFF.

The V gene is TRBV6-5, the J gene TRBJ1-2; 12 bases match TRBD1. This CDR3 is 16 amino acids long. In germline, CDR1 is MNHEY, CDR2 SVGAGI. The V and J ends lost 4 bases and 7 bases, in that order; junction bases with no gene match: 10. The CDR3 protein is CASSSTAGTGGGGYTF. The CDR3 DNA reads TGTGCCAGCAGTTCGACAGCCGGGACAGGGGGCGGTGGCTACACCTTC.

The chain joins TRBV18 to TRBJ2-1; no clear D gene. Trimming left V 2 bases short and J 0 bases short, with 8 bases between. The CDR3 has 15 amino acids. The germline CDR1 and CDR2 sequences are KGHSH and LQKENI. The CDR3 reads CASSPVRSSYNEQFF. The CDR3 DNA reads TGTGCCAGCTCACCAGTACGGAGCTCCTACAATGAGCAGTTCTTC.

The chain employs TRBV7-2 and TRBJ1-2; TRBD1 aligns across 9 bases. CDR3 size: 15 residues. Germline V CDR1 and CDR2: SGHTA, FQGNSA. Germline trimming cut 5 bases from V and 0 bases from J; bases unmatched to any gene: 4. This CDR3 is CASSIGQGTNYGYTF. CDR3 coding DNA: TGTGCCAGCAGCATCGGACAGGGGACTAACTATGGCTACACCTTC.

The chain employs TRBV4-3 and TRBJ1-5; D is unresolved. With 0 bases removed from V and 5 bases from J, the gap between germline ends came to 8 bases. The CDR3 consists of 14 residues. Per germline, CDR1 LGHNA and CDR2 YSLEER. CDR3 residues: CASSQDFGDQPQHF. The CDR3 coding sequence is TGCGCCAGCAGCCAAGATTTCGGGGATCAGCCCCAGCATTTT.

The V call is TRBV5-6, the J call TRBJ2-6; a possible D gene is TRBD1 (6 bases). V was trimmed by 4 bases and J by 2 bases, leaving 13 bases between them. The CDR3 sequence is 16 residues long. Germline CDR1 is SGHDT and CDR2 is YYEEEE. CDR3 loop: CASSPVPGAGANVLTF. CDR3 DNA sequence: TGTGCCAGCAGCCCGGTCCCAGGGGCTGGGGCCAACGTCCTGACTTTC.

This sequence joins TRBV27 and TRBJ2-3; 7 positions agree with TRBD2. Germline CDR1 and CDR2: MNHEY and SMNVEV (reference sequence). With V trimmed by 4 bases and J by 1 base, 5 bases remained unmatched. This CDR3 is 15 amino acids long. CDR3 sequence reads: CASSSSGVGTDTQYF. The CDR3 region has the DNA TGTGCCAGCAGTTCAAGCGGGGTGGGCACAGATACGCAGTATTTT.

This chain connects TRBV5-4 to TRBJ1-5; maybe TRBD1 (5 bases). Looked up from germline, CDR1 is SGHNT and CDR2 is YYREEE (reference sequence). The CDR3 totals 15 residues. Trimming cost V 0 bases and J 5 bases, with 12 bases left between them. CDR3 coding DNA: TGTGCCAGCAGCTTGGGGGGCGAGGCACATCAGCCCCAGCATTTT. This sequence encodes CASSLGGEAHQPQHF.

This chain links TRBV5-1 with TRBJ2-5, with TRBD2 matching over 7 bases. V dropped 8 bases and J dropped 2; count of bases not matched to a gene: 3. The CDR3 is made up of 12 amino acids. Germline assignment: CDR1 SGHRS and CDR2 YFSETQ. The CDR3, as DNA: TGCGCCAGTGCTAGCGGACAAGAGACCCAGTACTTC. Amino acid sequence: CASASGQETQYF.

The CDR3 here is CASSSYDRATYEQYF. The CDR3 DNA follows: TGTGCCAGCAGCTCCTATGACAGGGCAACCTACGAGCAGTACTTC. The V call is TRBV11-2, the J call TRBJ2-7, with 7 bases fitting TRBD1. The CDR3 has 15 amino acids. Germline trimming cut 4 bases from V and 2 bases from J; bases unmatched to any gene: 8. Germline V gives CDR1 SGHAT, CDR2 FQNNGV.

J is TRBJ2-5 and V is TRBV7-8; 10 nucleotides align to TRBD2. V shed 1 base and J 1 base; nucleotides not matched to a gene: 3. CDR1 and CDR2 from the germline V gene are SGHVS and FQNEAQ. The CDR3 is 16 residues long. The CDR3 nucleotides are TGTGCCAGCAGCTTAGTTCGACTAGCGGGCCAAGAGACCCAGTACTTC. Its protein is CASSLVRLAGQETQYF.

V usage is TRBV9 and J usage is TRBJ1-1, with unresolved D. The ends were cut back, 4 bases at V and 4 bases at J, with 11 bases in the middle. Germline assignment: CDR1 SGDLS and CDR2 YYNGEE. The CDR3 has 13 amino acids. CDR3 coding DNA: TGTGCCAGCAGCCCTTTGTCGCGCACTGAAGCTTTCTTT. Translated, it gives CASSPLSRTEAFF.

The CDR3 bases are TGTGCCAGCAACGGGGGGGCCAACTACGAGCAGTACGTC. It specifies CASNGGANYEQYV. J is TRBJ2-7 and V is TRBV28, with 8 positions matching TRBD2. The germline gives CDR1 MDHEN, CDR2 SYDVKM. V lost 7 bases to trimming and J lost 3 bases; unmatched junction nucleotides: 5. CDR3 size: 13 residues.

V usage is TRBV15 and J usage is TRBJ2-5; 9 nucleotides match TRBD1. Germline V lookup: CDR1 LNHNV, CDR2 YYDKDF (reference sequence). V lost 4 bases to trimming and J lost 2 bases; unmatched junction nucleotides: 2. This CDR3 is 14 amino acids long. CDR3 bases: TGTGCCACCAGCACCGGACAGGGGCAAGAGACCCAGTACTTC. Its translation: CATSTGQGQETQYF.

This chain links TRBV12-2 with TRBJ1-2. TRBV12-2 constitutes a pseudogene. This CDR3 has 14 residues. The CDR3 here is CASPPTRPYYGYTF. CDR3 in DNA: TGTGCAAGTCCCCCTACCCGCCCGTACTATGGCTACACCTTC.

This chain connects TRBV19 to TRBJ2-7, with a possible D match to TRBD1 (6 bases). Germline V gives CDR1 LNHDA, CDR2 SQIVND (reference sequence). The CDR3 is made up of 14 amino acids. With 3 bases removed from V and 4 bases from J, the gap between germline ends came to 13 bases. CDR3: CASSMGSGAYEQYF. DNA for the CDR3: TGTGCCAGTAGTATGGGTTCAGGGGCATACGAGCAGTACTTC.

The gene calls are TRBV25-1 and TRBJ1-1, with D tentatively TRBD1 (5 bases). Trimming pared 4 bases from V and 11 bases from J, leaving 23 bases between. This CDR3 has 15 amino acids. From germline, CDR1 is MGHDK and CDR2 SYGVNS. CDR3 protein: CASSGSSGTPNWAFF. The CDR3 bases are TGTGCCAGCAGTGGTTCTAGCGGGACCCCTAATTGGGCTTTCTTT.

V gene TRBV27 combines with J gene TRBJ2-1; 8 bases are a match to TRBD2. CDR3 length: 16 amino acids. Germline lookup yields CDR1 MNHEY and CDR2 SMNVEV (reference sequence). Trimming took 0 bases from V and 8 from J; bases not matched to a gene: 9. The CDR3 region has the DNA TGTGCCAGCAGTTTATCGTCGGGACTAGGAGGTGATGAGCAGTTCTTC. This translates into CASSLSSGLGGDEQFF.

The chain employs TRBV18 and TRBJ2-2; 7 bases are a match to TRBD1. The CDR3 is 15 residues long. With V trimmed by 0 bases and J by 3 bases, 1 base remained unmatched. Germline CDR1 reads KGHSH; CDR2 reads LQKENI. CDR3 protein: CASSPPGGDTGELFF. The CDR3 DNA is TGTGCCAGCTCACCACCAGGGGGCGACACCGGGGAGCTGTTTTTT.

This chain joins TRBV14 and TRBJ1-2, with a possible D match to TRBD1 (5 bases). This CDR3 has 13 amino acids. CDR1 and CDR2 from the germline V gene are SGHDN and FVKESK. Trimming took 2 bases from V and 1 from J, leaving 5 bases between them. CDR3 loop: CASSQQGNYGYTF. The CDR3 nucleotides read TGTGCCAGCAGCCAACAGGGTAACTATGGCTACACCTTC.

The genes are TRBV5-1 and TRBJ1-2, with D perhaps matching TRBD1 (6 bases). The CDR3 contains 15 residues. Germline CDR1 is SGHRS and CDR2 is YFSETQ. V lost 1 base, J lost 7 bases, and 17 bases lay in between. The CDR3 nucleotides read TGCGCCAGCAGCTTGACACCACAGGGAGTTGGTGGCTACACCTTC. Protein sequence: CASSLTPQGVGGYTF.

This sequence joins TRBV5-1 and TRBJ1-2; 7 bases are shared with TRBD1. The junction had 10 bases not matched to a gene; V was cut back by 2 bases and J by 6 bases. The germline V gene encodes CDR1 SGHRS and CDR2 YFSETQ. The CDR3 runs to 15 residues. As DNA, the CDR3 is TGCGCCAGCAGCTTCGAGACAGGGAGAGATGATGGCTACACCTTC. This sequence encodes CASSFETGRDDGYTF.